These T cell receptor beta chains were read from a single sample in a study of cytomegalovirus exposure and HLA in healthy donors. Sequencing was performed with immunoSEQ multiplex PCR; in TCRdb, only in-frame clones are kept and a portion is missing. The table records hundreds of thousands of clones, roughly 87% of them present only once. The source material was PBMCs. The source of these receptors is a man between 18 and 29 years old in good health and CMV-seropositive. Both conserved end residues are trimmed from each CDR3.

v_call: TRBV30
cdr3_aa: AWSHGTGPNEQY

v_call: TRBV7-9
cdr3_aa: ASSLQGVEQF

v_call: TRBV18
cdr3_aa: ASSPPPRDNTYEQY

v_call: TRBV4-1
cdr3_aa: ASSQARGHQPQH

v_call: TRBV4-3
cdr3_aa: ASSQAWAGAYEQY

v_call: TRBV5-1
cdr3_aa: ASSLGTGGTDTQY

v_call: TRBV28
cdr3_aa: ASSTRDRGRDEQF

v_call: TRBV4-1
cdr3_aa: ASSQGIGDITYEQY

v_call: TRBV9
cdr3_aa: ASSVAPGADEQF

v_call: TRBV5-8
cdr3_aa: ASSPGRGIGGYT

v_call: TRBV2
cdr3_aa: ASSDRVGGAVAFAYGYT

v_call: TRBV2
cdr3_aa: ASRAGAHGYT

v_call: TRBV6-5
cdr3_aa: ASSFREGYEQY

v_call: TRBV10-2
cdr3_aa: ASSGNDQPQH

v_call: TRBV6-4
cdr3_aa: ASIRIRSSNYGYT

v_call: TRBV6-5
cdr3_aa: ASSYRITNTGELF

v_call: TRBV7-2
cdr3_aa: ASSLARGTGELF

v_call: TRBV9
cdr3_aa: ASSVAQGDYNEQF

v_call: TRBV6-1
cdr3_aa: ASSGLAGVDEQY

v_call: TRBV27
cdr3_aa: ASSSDGEANTGELF